This T cell receptor beta chain was recorded in a study of tumor and adjacent non-tumor tissue in lung cancer. This sample's RNA came from whole unsorted tissue. More than 3 cm separated this lung sample from the edge of the tumor. The library came from three nested PCR rounds adapted from ARM-PCR protocols. TCRdb fed the multiplex PCR reads into MiXCR, producing one record per CDR3 protein. The data show over 80,000 distinct CDR3 sequences, 80% seen once. About this clonotype itself: One end of the junction fails to match germline, which may point to a read error.

This CDR3 region has 16 residues. Germline CDR1 is SGHNT and CDR2 is YYREEE (reference sequence). The sequenced sample consisted of distant non-tumor lung tissue. This receptor was obtained from a man aged 55 to 69 with small cell lung cancer. The rearrangement links TRBV5-4 to TRBJ2-3; 9 nucleotides line up with TRBD1. The CDR3 nucleotides are TGTACCAGCAGCCCGGACAGGGGATATTGGACAGATATGCAGTATTTT. The encoded protein is CTSSPDRGYWTDMQYF.